This is a list of T cell receptor beta chains from one sample in a study of cytomegalovirus exposure and HLA in healthy donors. The method was immunoSEQ multiplex PCR; TCRdb's version includes in-frame clones alone and lacks a portion of them. The data hold over 200,000 clones, with 60% to 80% observed a single time. The sequencing sample was made of PBMCs. The receptors come from a male donor in good health and CMV-seronegative. Both conserved end residues are part of each CDR3. The D gene is left open where the match is weak. Size is omitted from some rows. Given values are once, few, many or a class for expanded clones.

abundance: NA
j_gene: TRBJ2-7
d_gene: TRBD1
v_gene: TRBV19
CDR3nt: TGTGCCAGTAGTATAGGGACAGGGGGTTTCAACGAGCAGTACTTC
CDR3aa: CASSIGTGGFNEQYF

abundance: once
j_gene: TRBJ2-2
d_gene: NA
v_gene: TRBV5-1
CDR3nt: TGCGCCAGCAGCTCAGGGTCGGGCACCGGGGAGCTGTTTTTT
CDR3aa: CASSSGSGTGELFF

abundance: NA
j_gene: TRBJ2-7
d_gene: NA
v_gene: TRBV6-4
CDR3nt: TGTGCCAGCAGTGACACGGGAATCCAAGCGAAATCTCGCGAGCAGTACTTC
CDR3aa: CASSDTGIQAKSREQYF

abundance: NA
j_gene: TRBJ2-2
d_gene: NA
v_gene: TRBV7-2
CDR3nt: TGTGCCAGCAGCTTGAAACCTCCGGGGACCGGGGAGCTGTTTTTT
CDR3aa: CASSLKPPGTGELFF

abundance: NA
j_gene: TRBJ1-1
d_gene: NA
v_gene: TRBV7-6
CDR3nt: TGTGCCAGCTCGGGATTATCCGGCACTGAAGCTTTCTTC
CDR3aa: CASSGLSGTEAFF

abundance: NA
j_gene: TRBJ2-5
d_gene: TRBD2
v_gene: TRBV4-1
CDR3nt: TGCGCCAGCAGCCGAGCCGGGACTAGCGGGAGTGAGACCCAGTACTTC
CDR3aa: CASSRAGTSGSETQYF

abundance: NA
j_gene: TRBJ2-3
d_gene: NA
v_gene: TRBV5-6
CDR3nt: TGTGCCAGCAGCTGGCTTAGAGAGCGGACCACAGATACGCAGTATTTT
CDR3aa: CASSWLRERTTDTQYF

abundance: NA
j_gene: TRBJ2-7
d_gene: TRBD1
v_gene: TRBV9
CDR3nt: TGTGCCAGCAGCGAGGGCTGGGGGACAGAGTACGAGCAGTACTTC
CDR3aa: CASSEGWGTEYEQYF

abundance: few
j_gene: TRBJ1-5
d_gene: TRBD1
v_gene: TRBV19
CDR3nt: TGTGCCAGCAAACAGGGGGGAGGCAATCAGCCCCAGCATTTT
CDR3aa: CASKQGGGNQPQHF

abundance: NA
j_gene: TRBJ2-7
d_gene: NA
v_gene: TRBV19
CDR3nt: TGTGCCAGTAGTGATGAGCGGGACAAGGGCTCCTACGAGCAGTACTTC
CDR3aa: CASSDERDKGSYEQYF

abundance: NA
j_gene: TRBJ1-1
d_gene: TRBD1
v_gene: TRBV6-6
CDR3nt: TGTGCCAGCAATCGACAGGGGAACACTGAAGCTTTCTTT
CDR3aa: CASNRQGNTEAFF

abundance: NA
j_gene: TRBJ1-4
d_gene: TRBD1
v_gene: TRBV6-5
CDR3nt: TGTGCCACCTCGACAGGGGCGCTCAGTAATGAAAAACTGTTTTTT
CDR3aa: CATSTGALSNEKLFF

abundance: NA
j_gene: TRBJ1-1
d_gene: TRBD1
v_gene: TRBV9
CDR3nt: TGTGCCAGCAGCGTAGAACCGACAGGGATACGCACTGAAGCTTTCTTT
CDR3aa: CASSVEPTGIRTEAFF

abundance: NA
j_gene: TRBJ2-7
d_gene: TRBD2
v_gene: TRBV2
CDR3nt: TGTGCCAGTCGCTGGGAGGGTTCCCACGAGCAGTACTTC
CDR3aa: CASRWEGSHEQYF

abundance: once
j_gene: TRBJ2-7
d_gene: NA
v_gene: TRBV28
CDR3nt: TGTGCCAGCAGTTTGCCCTACGAGCAGTACTTC
CDR3aa: CASSLPYEQYF

abundance: NA
j_gene: TRBJ2-7
d_gene: NA
v_gene: TRBV28
CDR3nt: TGTGCCAGCAGTTTACTGGCAGGGCTGTCGAACGAGCAGTACTTC
CDR3aa: CASSLLAGLSNEQYF

abundance: once
j_gene: TRBJ2-1
d_gene: TRBD2
v_gene: TRBV5-1
CDR3nt: TGCGCCAGCAGCTTACTTACGGGACTAAGCTCTCCGGAGCAGTTCTTC
CDR3aa: CASSLLTGLSSPEQFF

abundance: NA
j_gene: TRBJ2-5
d_gene: NA
v_gene: TRBV21-1
CDR3nt: TGTGCCAGCAGCAAAGGAGGCGGGAGGCCCCTTAGACAAGAGACCCAGTACTTC
CDR3aa: CASSKGGGRPLRQETQYF

abundance: NA
j_gene: TRBJ2-5
d_gene: NA
v_gene: TRBV7-3
CDR3nt: TGTGCCAGCAGCTTAAACAGCTACGGTAACCAAACGGAGACCCAGTACTTC
CDR3aa: CASSLNSYGNQTETQYF

abundance: NA
j_gene: TRBJ1-3
d_gene: NA
v_gene: TRBV28
CDR3nt: TGTGCCAGCACCAGGGGCGGGTCTGGAAACACCATATATTTT
CDR3aa: CASTRGGSGNTIYF

abundance: NA
j_gene: TRBJ2-1
d_gene: TRBD1
v_gene: TRBV7-3
CDR3nt: TGTGCCAGCAGCTCTCCGACAGGGGCGGCGGGCGGATCCTACAATGAGCAGTTCTTC
CDR3aa: CASSSPTGAAGGSYNEQFF

abundance: NA
j_gene: TRBJ2-7
d_gene: NA
v_gene: TRBV9
CDR3nt: TGTGCCAGCAGCGTAGCTACGGGCTACGAGCAGTACTTC
CDR3aa: CASSVATGYEQYF

abundance: NA
j_gene: TRBJ2-2
d_gene: TRBD2
v_gene: TRBV5-6
CDR3nt: TGTGCCAGCAGGTTAGGACTAGCGGGAGCCACCGGGGAGCTGTTTTTT
CDR3aa: CASRLGLAGATGELFF

abundance: NA
j_gene: TRBJ1-5
d_gene: NA
v_gene: TRBV11-3
CDR3nt: TGTGCCAGCAGCTTTTATGTAGGCAATCAGCCCCAGCATTTT
CDR3aa: CASSFYVGNQPQHF